The 21 T cell receptor beta chains given below trace back to one sample, sequenced in a study of technical replicates of blood from several donors. The data were produced by immunoSEQ multiplex PCR, yet TCRdb's version contains in-frame clones alone and is incomplete. The sample includes approximately 80,000 clones, 91% of them seen just once. The sequencing sample was made of T cells isolated from PBMCs. The receptors here all came from a human donor in good health.

The V gene is TRBV5-1, the J gene TRBJ2-7; TRBD2 is a possible D gene (5 bases). Germline CDR1 SGHRS, CDR2 YFSETQ. The CDR3 extends over 16 amino acids. V was pared by 0 bases and J by 2 bases, with 15 bases between. CDR3 residues: CASSLVVRGFPYEQYF. DNA for the CDR3: TGCGCCAGCAGCTTGGTTGTCCGGGGTTTTCCCTACGAGCAGTACTTC.

The V and J genes are TRBV19 and TRBJ1-5; D gene uncertain. The CDR3 length is 13 residues. Trimming shortened V by 0 bases and J by 6 bases, and 6 bases separated the two germline ends. CDR1 is LNHDA, CDR2 SQIVND, per germline (reference sequence). CDR3 loop: CASSIELAQPQHF. The CDR3 DNA sequence: TGTGCCAGTAGTATAGAGTTAGCTCAGCCCCAGCATTTT.

V usage is TRBV2 and J usage is TRBJ1-2, with 8 bases identical to TRBD1. This CDR3 spans 12 amino acids. Germline V gives CDR1 SNHLY, CDR2 FYNNEI. V trimming: 9 bases; J trimming: 6 bases; junction bases outside the gene matches: 6. CDR3 nucleotide sequence: TGTGCCAGGACAACAGGGGGAAATGGCTACACCTTC. This encodes CARTTGGNGYTF.

The chain couples TRBV28 to TRBJ1-5; D is perhaps TRBD1 (6 bases). Trimming removed 6 bases at V and 0 bases at J, with 33 bases between. Germline V lookup: CDR1 MDHEN, CDR2 SYDVKM. The CDR3 runs 22 residues. The DNA for the CDR3 is TGTGCCAGCAGCCAACCGGGGTGGGAGGGGGATCAATTGGGTTATAGCAATCAGCCCCAGCATTTT. Amino acids: CASSQPGWEGDQLGYSNQPQHF. The full variable domain, in which reference TRBV28 and TRBJ1-5 provide the parts outside the CDR3, is DVKVTQSSRYLVKRTGEKVFLECVQDMDHENMFWYRQDPGLGLRLIYFSYDVKMKEKGDIPEGYSVSREKKERFSLILESASTNQTSMYLCASSQPGWEGDQLGYSNQPQHFGDGTRLSIL.

The V call is TRBV25-1, the J call TRBJ2-1, with 13 bases matching TRBD2. With V trimmed by 8 bases and J by 7 bases, 11 bases remained unmatched. CDR3 size: 16 residues. Germline loops: CDR1 MGHDK, CDR2 SYGVNS. CDR3 in amino acids: CASSWRGLAGINEQFF. In nucleotides, the CDR3 is TGTGCCAGCTCCTGGAGGGGACTAGCGGGAATAAATGAGCAGTTCTTC.

CDR3 residues: CASSYQGNTEAFF. The CDR3 region has the DNA TGTGCCAGCAGTTACCAGGGGAACACTGAAGCTTTCTTT. The chain combines TRBV6-5 with TRBJ1-1, with a possible D match to TRBD1 (5 bases). From germline, CDR1 is MNHEY and CDR2 SVGAGI. The CDR3 runs to 13 residues. V lost 2 bases to trimming and J lost 1 base, with 5 bases between them.

CDR3 nucleotides: TGTGCCAGCAGTCCGAACCAGGGACTAGCCAATGAGCAGTTCTTC. This encodes CASSPNQGLANEQFF. The chain uses TRBV27 and TRBJ2-1; 9 nucleotides match TRBD2. Trimming at V came to 5 bases and at J to 6 bases, leaving 8 bases not matched to a gene. CDR1 and CDR2 from the germline V gene are MNHEY and SMNVEV (reference sequence). The CDR3 consists of 15 residues.

The rearrangement uses TRBV4-1 and TRBJ2-2; D unclear. Germline V lookup: CDR1 MGHRA, CDR2 YSYEKL. The CDR3 covers 14 residues. The V end was cut by 0 bases, the J end by 6 bases, with 8 bases between. The CDR3 is CASSQEPAAGELFF. The DNA for the CDR3 is TGCGCCAGCAGCCAAGAACCGGCGGCCGGGGAGCTGTTTTTT.

This clone was recorded once. The chain carries TRBV4-1 and TRBJ1-2, with D possibly matching TRBD1 (5 bases). The CDR3 runs to 12 residues. Germline V lookup: CDR1 MGHRA, CDR2 YSYEKL. V dropped 7 bases and J dropped 7 bases, with 13 bases sitting between them. CDR3 residues: CASTTGLGGYTF. The CDR3 DNA sequence: TGCGCCAGCACCACAGGTTTGGGTGGCTACACCTTC.

Concerning this clone: Other DNA sequences in the sample encode the same CDR3. The chain couples TRBV11-3 to TRBJ2-1, with TRBD2 as a possible D gene (6 bases). This CDR3 spans 11 amino acids. Looked up from germline, CDR1 is SGHNT and CDR2 is YENEEA. V was clipped by 3 bases and J by 10 bases, with 7 bases between them. As DNA, the CDR3 is TGTGCCAGCAGCTTTGGGAGGGAGCAGTTCTTC. Translating gives CASSFGREQFF.

J is TRBJ1-5 and V is TRBV2, with D possibly TRBD1 on 5 matching bases. The V end was cut by 5 bases, the J end by 7 bases, with 15 bases between. The CDR3 runs 14 residues. The germline gives CDR1 SNHLY, CDR2 FYNNEI. The CDR3 DNA sequence: TGTGCCAGCAGTAGACAGTCCTCAAGCCAGCCCCAGCATTTT. The encoded protein is CASSRQSSSQPQHF.

V usage is TRBV28 and J usage is TRBJ1-3, with D perhaps matching TRBD1 (6 bases). The CDR3 is 15 residues long. Germline values: CDR1 MDHEN, CDR2 SYDVKM. V was pared by 7 bases and J by 8 bases, with 21 bases between. The CDR3 DNA reads as TGTGCCAGCAACTCAAGGAGAAGGGGGGGAGACACCATATATTTT. This sequence encodes CASNSRRRGGDTIYF.

The chain recombines TRBV7-9 with TRBJ2-3, with D possibly being TRBD1 (6 bases). Trimming stripped 6 bases from V and 1 base from J, with 14 bases between. Germline CDR1 reads SEHNR; CDR2 reads FQNEAQ (reference sequence). This CDR3 contains 15 residues. CDR3 region: CASSYRAGGTDTQYF. CDR3 DNA sequence: TGTGCCAGCAGTTACAGGGCTGGGGGCACAGATACGCAGTATTTT.

The V call is TRBV7-9, the J call TRBJ2-1; 9 bases agree with TRBD1. V gave up 5 bases and J gave up 4 bases; unmatched junction bases: 12. The CDR3 length is 17 residues. CDR1 is SEHNR, CDR2 FQNEAQ, per germline (reference sequence). DNA of the CDR3: TGTGCCAGCAGCCCCGTGCGGGACAGGGCGCCTTACAATGAGCAGTTCTTC. Encoded protein: CASSPVRDRAPYNEQFF.

V gene TRBV19 combines with J gene TRBJ1-5; D might be TRBD1 (5 bases). This CDR3 has 15 residues. Trimming pared 7 bases from V and 9 bases from J, leaving 22 bases between. The V gene's germline CDR1 is LNHDA and CDR2 SQIVND (reference sequence). The CDR3 loop reads CASTQDGGPIRPQHF. DNA of the CDR3: TGTGCCAGTACCCAGGACGGGGGACCCATTCGGCCCCAGCATTTT.

V gene TRBV5-1 combines with J gene TRBJ2-1; the match to TRBD2 covers 12 bases. CDR3 length: 18 residues. Germline CDR1 and CDR2: SGHRS and YFSETQ. The junction had 8 bases not matched to a gene; V was cut back by 4 bases and J by 0 bases. As DNA, the CDR3 is TGCGCCAGCAGCCCGACTAGCGGGGGACTCAGCTCCTACAATGAGCAGTTCTTC. Translation gives CASSPTSGGLSSYNEQFF.

The rearrangement uses TRBV7-3 and TRBJ2-7; the D gene is possibly TRBD1 (5 bases). CDR1 is SGHTA, CDR2 FQGTGA, per germline. The V end lost 5 bases, the J end lost 3 bases, and 17 bases lay between the germline ends. The CDR3 length is 15 residues. The CDR3 loop reads CASSHLVGENYEQYF. CDR3 DNA sequence: TGTGCCAGCAGCCACCTAGTAGGGGAAAACTACGAGCAGTACTTC.

The chain uses TRBV7-9 and TRBJ2-2, with 7 bases aligning to TRBD1. The CDR3 contains 15 residues. Germline V lookup: CDR1 SEHNR, CDR2 FQNEAQ (reference sequence). The V segment lost 8 bases and the J segment 5 bases; nucleotides outside the gene matches: 11. The CDR3 reads CASLLWDSGTGELFF. DNA for the CDR3: TGTGCCAGCCTACTATGGGACAGCGGAACCGGGGAGCTGTTTTTT.

This chain uses TRBV6-5 with TRBJ2-7, with TRBD1 matching 7 bases. This CDR3 has 15 residues. The germline V gene encodes CDR1 MNHEY and CDR2 SVGAGI. With V trimmed by 5 bases and J by 5 bases, 12 bases remained unmatched. CDR3 in DNA: TGTGCCAGCAGTACCATTAACAGGGGAACCAACGAGCAGTACTTC. It specifies CASSTINRGTNEQYF.

The chain joins TRBV5-1 to TRBJ2-6; TRBD1 is a possible D gene (6 bases). V was trimmed by 0 bases and J by 4 bases, leaving 11 bases between them. CDR3 length: 16 amino acids. CDR1 is SGHRS, CDR2 YFSETQ, per germline. CDR3 protein: CASSLGAGAGANVLTF. In DNA form, the CDR3 reads TGCGCCAGCAGCTTGGGGGCAGGGGCAGGGGCCAACGTCCTGACTTTC. Variable domain in full (rest from reference TRBV5-1 and TRBJ2-6): KAGVTQTPRYLIKTRGQQVTLSCSPISGHRSVSWYQQTPGQGLQFLFEYFSETQRNKGNFPGRFSGRQFSNSRSEMNVSTLELGDSALYLCASSLGAGAGANVLTFGAGSRLTVL.

V and J are TRBV7-6 and TRBJ2-7, with 8 bases fitting TRBD1. V was clipped by 5 bases and J by 2 bases; unmatched bases: 11. The germline gives CDR1 SGHVS, CDR2 FNYEAQ. The CDR3 sequence is 16 residues long. CDR3 region: CASSTHPGTGAYEQYF. DNA for the CDR3: TGTGCCAGCAGCACACACCCCGGGACAGGAGCCTACGAGCAGTACTTC. The whole variable domain, remainder taken from reference TRBV7-6 and TRBJ2-7, is GAGVSQSPRYKVTKRGQDVALRCDPISGHVSLYWYRQALGQGPEFLTYFNYEAQQDKSGLPNDRFSAERPEGSISTLTIQRTEQRDSAMYRCASSTHPGTGAYEQYFGPGTRLTVT.